These T cell receptor beta chains were read from a single sample in a study of glioma-infiltrating T cells. TCRdb reprocessed the multiplex PCR reads via MiXCR and lists one record per CDR3 protein. The sample holds 20,000 to 25,000 distinct CDR3 sequences, 20% to 25% seen once. The sequenced material came from glioma tissue, nonneoplastic brain tissue, or PBMCs (not recorded which). The receptors come from a human donor with low-grade glioma or glioblastoma, undergoing nonglioma brain surgery, or in good health (not recorded which). The CDR3 runs from the conserved cysteine through the conserved F or W. A D gene is named only where the DNA matches it firmly. Rows give clone size only sometimes, using once, few, many, or a class for an expanded clone.

J,D,size,V,DNA,CDR3
TRBJ2-7,NA,NA,TRBV11-1,TGTGCCAGCAGCCCCAGGGTTCTCATCTCCTACGAGCAGTACTTC,CASSPRVLISYEQYF
TRBJ1-2,TRBD1,many,TRBV20-1,TGCAGTGCTAGAGGGAGGGACAGGGAAAATCAGGGTGGCTACACCTTC,CSARGRDRENQGGYTF
TRBJ2-1,TRBD2,NA,TRBV29-1,TGCAGCGTTGGGGGGGGAGGGACTACTCATAATGAGCAGTTCTTC,CSVGGGGTTHNEQFF
TRBJ2-5,TRBD1,NA,TRBV4-1,TGCGCCAGCAGCCACGGGACAGGGGCTCAAGAGACCCAGTACTTC,CASSHGTGAQETQYF
TRBJ1-2,NA,few,TRBV18,TGTGCCAGCACCGACAACACCTATGGCTACACCTTC,CASTDNTYGYTF
TRBJ1-5,NA,many,TRBV6-2/TRBV6-3,TGTGCCAGCAGTTACTCGGGCACTTGGCGCAATCAGCCCCAGCATTTT,CASSYSGTWRNQPQHF
TRBJ2-7,NA,many,TRBV6-1,TGTGCCAGCAGTGTGGTGGACAGCTCCTACGAGCAGTACTTC,CASSVVDSSYEQYF
TRBJ2-5,NA,NA,TRBV4-1,TGCGCCAGCAGCCCAGGTCTTGGGGGGACCCAGTACTTC,CASSPGLGGTQYF
TRBJ1-5,TRBD1,NA,TRBV12-3/TRBV12-4,TGTGCCAGCAGCCTCAGGACAGGTTATAGCAATCAGCCCCAGCATTTT,CASSLRTGYSNQPQHF
TRBJ2-1,NA,many,TRBV6-1,TGTGCCAGCAGCCGTGTGCATAAATCGGGGGCGGGCGTTTACAATGAGCAGTTCTTC,CASSRVHKSGAGVYNEQFF
TRBJ2-1,TRBD2,NA,TRBV7-2,TGTGCCAGCAGCTTAAGGCGGGGGTCCAATGAGCAGTTCTTC,CASSLRRGSNEQFF
TRBJ2-5,NA,few,TRBV7-2,TGTGCCAGCAGCTTAGGACAGGAGACCCAAGAGACCCAGTACTTC,CASSLGQETQETQYF
TRBJ2-7,TRBD2,NA,TRBV6-1,TGTGCCAGCTTTACGGGGGGGCCGGTTAACGAGCAGTACTTC,CASFTGGPVNEQYF
TRBJ1-6,NA,many,TRBV12-3/TRBV12-4,TGTGCCAGCAGTCCCCAAAGCGCGGGGGGTTCACCCCTCCACTTT,CASSPQSAGGSPLHF
TRBJ1-2,NA,many,TRBV27,TGTGCCAGCAGATTTCAGGACTCCTATGGCTACACCTTC,CASRFQDSYGYTF
TRBJ1-1,NA,medium-sized,TRBV7-6,TGTGCCAGCAGCTTAGGTTTGGGTACTGAAGCTTTCTTT,CASSLGLGTEAFF
TRBJ1-1,NA,many,TRBV6-6,TGTGCCAGCAGTTACTTTACAGGGCGGGCTTTCTTT,CASSYFTGRAFF
TRBJ2-5,NA,medium-sized,TRBV15,TGTGCCACCAGCAGGCCCAAGGGGGGGGTAGTACAAGAGACCCAGTACTTC,CATSRPKGGVVQETQYF
TRBJ2-1,TRBD2,NA,TRBV27,TGTGTCAGCAGTTTTAGCGGGGGGGCCTACAATGAACAGTTCTTC,CVSSFSGGAYNEQFF
TRBJ1-6,NA,many,TRBV20-1,TGCAGTGCTAGAGTCAGGACAGCTAATAATTCACCCCTCCACTTT,CSARVRTANNSPLHF
TRBJ1-1,NA,many,TRBV2,TGTGCCAGTAAAATCGACCCCCTCACTGAAGCTTTCTTT,CASKIDPLTEAFF
TRBJ1-1,NA,many,TRBV6-6,TGTGCCAGCAGTTACGATTGGGTGGTCCGGGGGGGGGCTTTCTTT,CASSYDWVVRGGAFF
TRBJ2-5,TRBD1,NA,TRBV4-2,TGTGCCAGCAGCCAAAGTGGGGTACAGGGGGAGGAGACCCAGTACTTC,CASSQSGVQGEETQYF
TRBJ1-2,NA,NA,TRBV12-3/TRBV12-4,TGTGCCATCCTAGGGGACCCGCGAGTCGGCTACACCTTC,CAILGDPRVGYTF
TRBJ1-1,NA,NA,TRBV30,TGTGCCTGGAGTGATCAATACACTGAAGCTTTCTTT,CAWSDQYTEAFF
TRBJ2-3,NA,many,TRBV2,TGTGCCAGCAGCGGAGGGACGTCTAGCACAGATACGCAGTATTTT,CASSGGTSSTDTQYF
TRBJ2-5,TRBD2,many,TRBV15,TGTGCCACCAGCAGAGATGGGGCGGGGGTGATCCAAGAGACCCAGTACTTC,CATSRDGAGVIQETQYF
TRBJ2-3,NA,few,TRBV18,TGTGCCAGCTCACCACCAATGGGATCTAGCACAGATACGCAGTATTTT,CASSPPMGSSTDTQYF
TRBJ2-1,TRBD1,NA,TRBV27,TGTGCCAGCAGTGGTGAGGACAGGGGTAGATATGAGCAGTTCTTC,CASSGEDRGRYEQFF
TRBJ2-4,NA,NA,TRBV19,TGTGCCAGTAGTAGCCTGGTCTTTGCCAAAAACATTCAGTACTTC,CASSSLVFAKNIQYF
TRBJ1-2,NA,many,TRBV28,TGTGCCAGCAGTTTGCAGGGCGGCTACACCTTC,CASSLQGGYTF
TRBJ1-1,NA,many,TRBV11-2,TGTGCCAGCAGCCTCACAGGTAATCAACTTATGAACACTGAAGCTTTCTTT,CASSLTGNQLMNTEAFF
TRBJ2-3,TRBD1,many,TRBV24-1,TGTGCCACCAGTCAGGGGGCAGCGCAGTATTTT,CATSQGAAQYF
TRBJ2-1,NA,NA,TRBV2,TGTGCCACCACTTCTAGCACCCAAAGCAATGAGCAGTTCTTC,CATTSSTQSNEQFF
TRBJ1-6,NA,NA,TRBV20-1,TGCAGTGCCCCGGACTCCCGCTCCTATAATTCACCCCTCCACTTT,CSAPDSRSYNSPLHF